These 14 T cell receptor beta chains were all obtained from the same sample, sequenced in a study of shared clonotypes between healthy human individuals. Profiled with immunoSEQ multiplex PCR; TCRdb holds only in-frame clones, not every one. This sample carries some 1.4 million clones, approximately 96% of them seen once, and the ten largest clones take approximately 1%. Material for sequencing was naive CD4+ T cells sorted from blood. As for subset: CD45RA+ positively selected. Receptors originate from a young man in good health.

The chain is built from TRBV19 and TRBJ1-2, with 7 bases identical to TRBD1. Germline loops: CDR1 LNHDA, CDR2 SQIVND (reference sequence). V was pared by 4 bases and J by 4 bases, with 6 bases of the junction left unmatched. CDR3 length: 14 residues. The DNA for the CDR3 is TGTGCCAGTAGTACCCCGACAGGGAGCTATGGCTACACCTTC. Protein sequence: CASSTPTGSYGYTF. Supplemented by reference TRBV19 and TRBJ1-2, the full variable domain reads DGGITQSPKYLFRKEGQNVTLSCEQNLNHDAMYWYRQDPGQGLRLIYYSQIVNDFQKGDIAEGYSVSREKKESFPLTVTSAQKNPTAFYLCASSTPTGSYGYTFGSGTRLTVV.

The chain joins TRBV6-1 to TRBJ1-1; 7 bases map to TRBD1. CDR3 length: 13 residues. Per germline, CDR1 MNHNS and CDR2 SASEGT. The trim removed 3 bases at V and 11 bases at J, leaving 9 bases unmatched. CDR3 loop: CASSERAGQRAFF. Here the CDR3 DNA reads TGTGCCAGCAGTGAGAGGGCGGGACAGAGGGCTTTCTTT.

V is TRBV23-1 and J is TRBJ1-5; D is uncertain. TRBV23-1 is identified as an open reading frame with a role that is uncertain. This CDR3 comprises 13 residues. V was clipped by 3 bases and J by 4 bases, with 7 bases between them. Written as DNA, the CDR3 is TGCGCCAGCAGTCAGACCGGGAATCAGCCCCAGCATTTT. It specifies CASSQTGNQPQHF.

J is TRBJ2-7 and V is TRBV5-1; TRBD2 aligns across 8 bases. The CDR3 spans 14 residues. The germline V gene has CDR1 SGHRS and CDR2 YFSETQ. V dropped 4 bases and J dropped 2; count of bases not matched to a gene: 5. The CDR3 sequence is CASSTGLATYEQYF. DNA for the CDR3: TGCGCCAGCAGCACAGGACTAGCCACCTACGAGCAGTACTTC.

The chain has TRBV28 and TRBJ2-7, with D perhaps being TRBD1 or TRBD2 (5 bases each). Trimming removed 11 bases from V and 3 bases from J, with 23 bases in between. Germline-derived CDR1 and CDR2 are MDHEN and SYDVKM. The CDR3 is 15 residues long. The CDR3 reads CAHARTGDQSYEQYF. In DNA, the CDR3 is TGTGCCCATGCCCGAACCGGGGACCAAAGCTACGAGCAGTACTTC.

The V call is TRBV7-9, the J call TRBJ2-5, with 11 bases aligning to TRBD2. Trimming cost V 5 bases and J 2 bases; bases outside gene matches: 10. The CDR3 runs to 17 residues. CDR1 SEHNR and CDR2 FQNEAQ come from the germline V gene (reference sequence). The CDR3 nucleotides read TGTGCCAGCAGCCGAGGTGCTACTAGCGGGGGACAAGAGACCCAGTACTTC. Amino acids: CASSRGATSGGQETQYF.

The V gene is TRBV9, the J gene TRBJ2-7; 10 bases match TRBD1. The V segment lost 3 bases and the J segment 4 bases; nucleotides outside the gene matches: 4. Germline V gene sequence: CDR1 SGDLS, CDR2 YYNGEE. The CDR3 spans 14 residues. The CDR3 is CASSAGTGEYEQYF. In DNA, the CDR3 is TGTGCCAGCAGCGCCGGGACAGGGGAATACGAGCAGTACTTC.

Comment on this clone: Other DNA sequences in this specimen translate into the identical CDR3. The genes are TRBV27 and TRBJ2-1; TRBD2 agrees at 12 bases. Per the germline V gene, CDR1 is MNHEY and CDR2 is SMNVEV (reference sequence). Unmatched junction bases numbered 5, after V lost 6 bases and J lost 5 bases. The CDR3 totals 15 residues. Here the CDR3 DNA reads TGTGCCAGCAGCTTACTAGCGGGAGGTCACAATGAGCAGTTCTTC. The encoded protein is CASSLLAGGHNEQFF.

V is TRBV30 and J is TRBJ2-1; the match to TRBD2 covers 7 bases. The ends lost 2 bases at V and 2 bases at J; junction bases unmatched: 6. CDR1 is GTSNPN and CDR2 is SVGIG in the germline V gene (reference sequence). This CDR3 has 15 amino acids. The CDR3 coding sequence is TGTGCCTGGAGTAATGCGGGAGCACCCTACAATGAGCAGTTCTTC. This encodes CAWSNAGAPYNEQFF.

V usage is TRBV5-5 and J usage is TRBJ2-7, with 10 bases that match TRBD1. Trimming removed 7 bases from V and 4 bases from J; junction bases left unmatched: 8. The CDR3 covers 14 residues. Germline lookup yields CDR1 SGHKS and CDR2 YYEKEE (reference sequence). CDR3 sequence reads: CASGRQGASYEQYF. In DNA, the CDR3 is TGTGCCAGCGGCCGACAGGGGGCGTCGTACGAGCAGTACTTC.

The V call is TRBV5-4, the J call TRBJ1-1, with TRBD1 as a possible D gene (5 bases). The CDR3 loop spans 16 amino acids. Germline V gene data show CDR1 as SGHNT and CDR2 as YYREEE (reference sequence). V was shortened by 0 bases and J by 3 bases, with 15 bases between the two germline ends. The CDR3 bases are TGTGCCAGCAGCTTGGCCGGGCAGGGCGTAGACACTGAAGCTTTCTTT. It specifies CASSLAGQGVDTEAFF.

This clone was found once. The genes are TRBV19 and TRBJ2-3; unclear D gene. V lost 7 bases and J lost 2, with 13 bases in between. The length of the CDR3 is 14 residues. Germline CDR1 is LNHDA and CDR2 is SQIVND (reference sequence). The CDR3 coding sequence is TGTGCCAGTACCCTAGGTTGGGACACAGATACGCAGTATTTT. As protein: CASTLGWDTDTQYF.

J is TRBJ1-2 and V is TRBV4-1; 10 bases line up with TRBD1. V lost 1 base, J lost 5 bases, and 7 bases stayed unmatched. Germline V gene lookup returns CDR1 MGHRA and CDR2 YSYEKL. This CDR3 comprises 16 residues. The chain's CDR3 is CASSQVGDRGWYGYTF. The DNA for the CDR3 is TGCGCCAGCAGCCAAGTCGGGGACAGGGGCTGGTATGGCTACACCTTC.

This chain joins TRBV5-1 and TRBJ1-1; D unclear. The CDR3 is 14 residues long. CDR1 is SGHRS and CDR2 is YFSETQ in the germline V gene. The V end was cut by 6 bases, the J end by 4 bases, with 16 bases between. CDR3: CASTLEGLGTEAFF. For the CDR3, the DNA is TGCGCCAGCACTTTAGAAGGACTGGGCACTGAAGCTTTCTTT.